Each of the 30 T cell receptor beta chains below was sequenced from the same sample in a study of blood T cell repertoires in COVID-19. Profiling relied on immunoSEQ multiplex PCR, and the TCRdb table lists in-frame clones only, not all of them. The sample contains fewer than 180,000 clones, about nine tenths of which appear only once. The specimen sequenced was peripheral blood. These receptors came from a woman aged 55 to 70 with active or convalescent COVID-19.

This CDR3 is CAWSLIGLRSNTGELFF. CDR3 nucleotides: TGTGCCTGGAGTCTTATTGGTTTGCGGTCGAACACCGGGGAGCTGTTTTTT. The chain combines TRBV30 with TRBJ2-2; D is undetermined. The V and J ends lost 2 bases and 0 bases respectively, with 16 bases between them. This CDR3 has 17 amino acids. The germline V gene encodes CDR1 GTSNPN and CDR2 SVGIG (reference sequence).

The CDR3 is CASGPGQSFTEAFF. The CDR3 DNA sequence: TGTGCTAGTGGCCCGGGACAGAGTTTCACTGAAGCTTTCTTT. The chain couples TRBV12-5 to TRBJ1-1, with 7 bases matching TRBD1. The CDR3 has 14 residues. V trimming: 6 bases; J trimming: 4 bases; junction bases outside the gene matches: 8. CDR1 is LGHNT and CDR2 is FRNRAP in the germline V gene.

The CDR3 DNA reads TGTGCCAGCATGTCACAGGGAAATTCACCCCTCCACTTT. Translating gives CASMSQGNSPLHF. This chain links TRBV25-1 with TRBJ1-6, with D maybe TRBD1 (6 bases). The CDR3 is made up of 13 amino acids. Germline-derived CDR1 and CDR2 are MGHDK and SYGVNS. Trimming left V 7 bases short and J 7 bases short, with 11 bases between.

The gene calls are TRBV2 and TRBJ1-6; no definite D call. Deletions cut 8 bases from V and 0 bases from J, with 11 bases between. CDR1 and CDR2 from the germline V gene are SNHLY and FYNNEI. The CDR3 loop spans 15 amino acids. This chain's CDR3 is CASQAGSSYNSPLHF. The CDR3 DNA is TGTGCCAGCCAAGCCGGGAGCTCCTATAATTCACCCCTCCACTTT.

The chain has TRBV9 and TRBJ1-6; D is perhaps TRBD1 (5 bases). The germline V gene has CDR1 SGDLS and CDR2 YYNGEE. The CDR3 has 13 amino acids. Trimming took off 3 bases at V and 5 bases at J, with 6 bases between the two ends. CDR3 sequence: CASSAQDNSPLHF. CDR3 bases: TGTGCCAGCAGCGCACAGGATAATTCACCCCTCCACTTT.

The chain uses TRBV6-5 and TRBJ2-5, with 7 nucleotides matching TRBD2. CDR3 length equals 14 residues. Germline V gene data show CDR1 as MNHEY and CDR2 as SVGAGI. V lost 5 bases and J lost 3; bases outside the gene matches: 6. CDR3 residues: CASSTGTIEETQYF. Here the CDR3 DNA reads TGTGCCAGCAGTACCGGGACTATTGAAGAGACCCAGTACTTC.

The rearrangement uses TRBV4-1 and TRBJ2-7; D is uncertain. V was trimmed by 1 base and J by 1 base, leaving 11 bases between them. CDR1 and CDR2 (germline): MGHRA, YSYEKL. The CDR3 sequence is 15 residues long. The CDR3 DNA sequence: TGCGCCAGCAGCCAAGCTGGGCAGCTTTCCTACGAGCAGTACTTC. Translating it yields CASSQAGQLSYEQYF.

This sequence joins TRBV9 and TRBJ2-1, with 10 bases that match TRBD1. The CDR3 loop spans 16 amino acids. CDR1 SGDLS and CDR2 YYNGEE come from the germline V gene. V dropped 0 bases and J dropped 8; count of bases not matched to a gene: 8. DNA for the CDR3: TGTGCCAGCAGCGTAGCCGGGGACAGGGGTTTCGATGAGCAGTTCTTC. As protein: CASSVAGDRGFDEQFF. Full variable domain (remainder filled in from reference TRBV9 and TRBJ2-1): DSGVTQTPKHLITATGQRVTLRCSPRSGDLSVYWYQQSLDQGLQFLIQYYNGEERAKGNILERFSAQQFPDLHSELNLSSLELGDSALYFCASSVAGDRGFDEQFFGPGTRLTVL.

The V gene is TRBV2, the J gene TRBJ1-1; 9 bases fit TRBD1. Germline assignment: CDR1 SNHLY and CDR2 FYNNEI. The length of the CDR3 is 14 residues. V was clipped by 6 bases and J by 0 bases; unmatched bases: 2. The CDR3 is CASRWTGVNTEAFF. The DNA of the CDR3 is TGTGCCAGCAGGTGGACAGGGGTGAACACTGAAGCTTTCTTT. Full variable domain (rest looked up from reference TRBV2 and TRBJ1-1): EPEVTQTPSHQVTQMGQEVILRCVPISNHLYFYWYRQILGQKVEFLVSFYNNEISEKSEIFDDQFSVERPDGSNFTLKIRSTKLEDSAMYFCASRWTGVNTEAFFGQGTRLTVV.

V usage is TRBV3-1 (or the pseudogene TRBV3-2) and J usage is TRBJ1-2; 9 bases align to TRBD1. This CDR3 is built from 20 residues. The V gene end was trimmed by 0 bases and the J gene end by 3 bases; junction bases not matched to a gene: 17. Germline V gene data show CDR1 as LGHDT and CDR2 as YNNKEL (reference sequence). Here the CDR3 reads CASSQDKTGQGLSGDYGYTF. The CDR3 DNA follows: TGTGCCAGCAGCCAAGATAAGACGGGACAGGGACTTAGCGGTGACTATGGCTACACCTTC.

The gene calls are TRBV4-3 and TRBJ1-5, with D tentatively TRBD1 (5 bases). The CDR3 has 15 residues. Trimming removed 4 bases from V and 5 bases from J, with 15 bases in between. Germline V gene data show CDR1 as LGHNA and CDR2 as YSLEER. In nucleotides, the CDR3 is TGCGCCAGCAGCCTAGACGGTGGGGCAGATCAGCCCCAGCATTTT. Amino acids: CASSLDGGADQPQHF.

The rearrangement joins TRBV11-2 to TRBJ2-7; TRBD1 aligns across 10 bases. The CDR3 extends over 15 amino acids. The ends lost 1 base at V and 2 bases at J; junction bases unmatched: 2. Germline CDR1 SGHAT, CDR2 FQNNGV. The chain's CDR3 is CASSLAGQGAYEQYF. The CDR3 DNA sequence: TGTGCCAGCAGCTTAGCAGGACAGGGGGCCTACGAGCAGTACTTC.

The chain couples TRBV5-1 to TRBJ2-1; 10 positions agree with TRBD1. Unmatched junction bases numbered 6, after V lost 3 bases and J lost 9 bases. The length of the CDR3 is 14 residues. The germline CDR1 and CDR2 sequences are SGHRS and YFSETQ. The chain's CDR3 is CASSSDRTGGEQFF. DNA of the CDR3: TGCGCCAGCAGCTCGGACCGGACAGGGGGTGAGCAGTTCTTC.

The chain has TRBV10-1 and TRBJ1-1; D unresolved. The V and J ends lost 2 bases and 1 base respectively, with 5 bases between them. This CDR3 region has 13 residues. Looked up from germline, CDR1 is WNHNN and CDR2 is SYGVQD (reference sequence). This CDR3 reads CASSEVRNTEAFF. CDR3 coding DNA: TGCGCCAGCAGTGAGGTCCGGAACACTGAAGCTTTCTTT.

The chain combines TRBV7-6 with TRBJ2-4; TRBD2 matches at 8 bases. CDR1 and CDR2 from the germline V gene are SGHVS and FNYEAQ. The CDR3 sequence is 18 residues long. Losses at the gene ends were 0 bases for V and 0 bases for J; bases not matched to a gene: 7. The CDR3 sequence: CASSLAPEREIAKNIQYF. CDR3 in DNA: TGTGCCAGCAGCTTAGCCCCCGAGCGGGAGATAGCCAAAAACATTCAGTACTTC.

The CDR3 reads CASSLQPGQEGSYEQYF. The CDR3 DNA reads TGTGCCAGCAGTCTTCAACCCGGACAGGAGGGATCCTACGAGCAGTACTTC. The rearrangement joins TRBV2 to TRBJ2-7, with a tentative D call TRBD1 (7 bases). The CDR3 contains 17 residues. Looked up from germline, CDR1 is SNHLY and CDR2 is FYNNEI. V was clipped by 5 bases and J by 1 base, with 21 bases between them.

The chain joins TRBV5-4 to TRBJ1-4, with 7 bases matching TRBD1. Trimming took 4 bases from V and 4 from J; bases not matched to a gene: 10. Germline V gene data show CDR1 as SGHNT and CDR2 as YYREEE (reference sequence). CDR3 length equals 16 residues. CDR3 sequence: CASSLGGGQNNEKLFF. As DNA, the CDR3 is TGTGCCAGCAGCCTCGGTGGGGGACAGAATAATGAAAAACTGTTTTTT.

Here the CDR3 DNA reads TGTGCCAGCAGCTTGCGACAGGGGTTGGCGGGCACAGATACGCAGTATTTT. It specifies CASSLRQGLAGTDTQYF. The genes are TRBV5-6 and TRBJ2-3; 8 nucleotides agree with TRBD1. The V segment lost 1 base and the J segment 1 base; nucleotides outside the gene matches: 8. CDR3 length: 17 residues. The germline gives CDR1 SGHDT, CDR2 YYEEEE.

The table lists this clone with a count of one. CDR3 bases: TGTGCCAGCAGCCCGGGGACACTCTATGGCTACACCTTC. Translating gives CASSPGTLYGYTF. V is TRBV5-6 and J is TRBJ1-2, with D tentatively TRBD1 (6 bases). Trimming pared 4 bases from V and 4 bases from J, leaving 11 bases between. The CDR3 is made up of 13 amino acids. The germline V gene has CDR1 SGHDT and CDR2 YYEEEE.

This clone occurred once. The V gene is TRBV5-1, the J gene TRBJ2-7, with D tentatively TRBD2 (6 bases). CDR1 SGHRS and CDR2 YFSETQ come from the germline V gene. V was trimmed by 3 bases and J by 2 bases, leaving 15 bases between them. The CDR3 totals 15 residues. The CDR3 DNA is TGCGCCAGCAGCTCCGGGGTAGCGGTTCCCTACGAGCAGTACTTC. Translation gives CASSSGVAVPYEQYF.

This clone was seen many times. For the CDR3, the DNA is TGCAGCGTGACGGGACAGGGAACCAATGAGCAGTTCTTC. Protein product: CSVTGQGTNEQFF. The chain couples TRBV29-1 to TRBJ2-1; 9 bases match TRBD1. This CDR3 comprises 13 residues. The V gene's germline CDR1 is SQVTM and CDR2 ANQGSEA. The V segment lost 6 bases and the J segment 6 bases; nucleotides outside the gene matches: 6.

The chain uses TRBV4-3 and TRBJ1-2; D is unresolved. Germline assignment: CDR1 LGHNA and CDR2 YSLEER. This CDR3 spans 14 amino acids. The V end was cut by 0 bases, the J end by 4 bases, with 9 bases between. CDR3 coding DNA: TGCGCCAGCAGCCAAGATCTAGGCAGCTATGGCTACACCTTC. Residues: CASSQDLGSYGYTF.

V gene TRBV19 combines with J gene TRBJ2-5; D might be TRBD2 (6 bases). The CDR3 spans 18 residues. The germline gives CDR1 LNHDA, CDR2 SQIVND (reference sequence). The V gene lost 6 bases and the J gene lost 0 bases, with 23 bases spanning the gap. CDR3 in DNA: TGTGCCAGTAGCCCCTCTCCCGGAGGAGGGTTGTACCAAGAGACCCAGTACTTC. Its protein is CASSPSPGGGLYQETQYF.

This chain connects TRBV19 to TRBJ2-7, with 9 bases lining up with TRBD1. The V gene end was trimmed by 7 bases and the J gene end by 6 bases; junction bases not matched to a gene: 7. The germline CDR1 and CDR2 sequences are LNHDA and SQIVND (reference sequence). The CDR3 totals 13 residues. The CDR3 DNA sequence: TGTGCCAGTATGGAACAGGGGGCTGCCGAGCAGTACTTC. This codes for CASMEQGAAEQYF.

The chain joins TRBV19 to TRBJ2-5; a possible D gene is TRBD2 (6 bases). Looked up from germline, CDR1 is LNHDA and CDR2 is SQIVND (reference sequence). Trimming cost V 6 bases and J 5 bases, with 16 bases left between them. This CDR3 spans 14 amino acids. The DNA for the CDR3 is TGTGCCAGTAGCCCAGACGGGGGTTGGGAGACCCAGTACTTC. Residues: CASSPDGGWETQYF.

The chain recombines TRBV10-3 with TRBJ2-3, with 8 bases aligning to TRBD2. CDR1 ENHRY and CDR2 SYGVKD come from the germline V gene. V was pared by 4 bases and J by 1 base, with 7 bases of the junction left unmatched. The CDR3 sequence is 16 residues long. CDR3 coding DNA: TGTGCCATCAGTGCCCATAGCGGGGAAGGCACAGATACGCAGTATTTT. Translating gives CAISAHSGEGTDTQYF.

The chain has TRBV20-1 and TRBJ1-2; no clear D gene. Germline V gene data show CDR1 as DFQATT and CDR2 as SNEGSKA (reference sequence). V lost 3 bases, J lost 4 bases, and 15 bases lay in between. The CDR3 is 14 amino acids. The CDR3 DNA sequence: TGCAGTGCTAGTCCTGTTAGTAGTGTCTATGGCTACACCTTC. Protein sequence: CSASPVSSVYGYTF.

This rearrangement joins TRBV14 to TRBJ1-3; D possibly corresponds to TRBD1 (6 bases). The CDR3 is 15 residues long. The germline V gene encodes CDR1 SGHDN and CDR2 FVKESK. Trimming cost V 4 bases and J 0 bases, with 10 bases left between them. The CDR3 DNA follows: TGTGCCAGCAGCCTACAGGGAAACTCTGGAAACACCATATATTTT. It encodes CASSLQGNSGNTIYF.

This clone turned up a few times. The chain employs TRBV6-5 and TRBJ2-7; D is perhaps TRBD2 (6 bases). CDR1 and CDR2 (germline): MNHEY, SVGAGI. The CDR3 contains 13 residues. Deletions cut 6 bases from V and 2 bases from J, with 11 bases between. The CDR3 DNA is TGTGCCAGCAGACCCGGGGGAGCCTACGAGCAGTACTTC. Translating it yields CASRPGGAYEQYF.

This clone was found a few times. The J gene is TRBJ2-7, the V gene TRBV18; D gene unclear. V dropped 3 bases and J dropped 6 bases, with 12 bases sitting between them. This CDR3 contains 13 residues. The V gene's germline CDR1 is KGHSH and CDR2 LQKENI. CDR3 in amino acids: CASSPSISGEQYF. CDR3 nucleotides: TGTGCCAGCTCACCCTCGATCTCGGGCGAGCAGTACTTC.